The subject of this entry is one TCR beta chain. The data are from a study of blood T cell repertoires in COVID-19. The CDR3 totals 14 residues. After removal of 6 bases from V and 8 bases from J, the junction contained 6 bases not matched to a gene. Germline V lookup: CDR1 ENHRY, CDR2 SYGVKD. Some clones are missing from TCRdb's copy, which holds only in-frame ones; the method was immunoSEQ multiplex PCR. Among about 100,000 clones, roughly 87% were seen once, and the ten largest hold around 7.2%. This TCR derives from a man aged 30-40 years in a cohort sampled during active COVID-19. The rearrangement links TRBV10-3 to TRBJ1-6; 8 bases align to TRBD1. Sequencing was done on a sample of peripheral blood. This chain's CDR3 is CAIRLTGDDSPLHF. The CDR3 region has the DNA TGTGCCATCAGGCTGACAGGGGACGATTCACCCCTCCACTTT.